These 8 T cell receptor beta chains were sequenced from one sample in a study of metastatic and nonmetastatic thyroid tumors. All patients were treatment-naive before thyroid surgery. TCRdb recomputed clones from the PCR reads via MiXCR. The sample shows some 17,000 clones, under 30% of them seen only once. Sequences were obtained from adjacent normal tissue. These receptors were obtained from a female donor with papillary thyroid cancer or a benign thyroid nodule (not recorded which). Some clones in this sample may be carry-over from other donors' samples.

This clone appeared a few times. The chain has TRBV12-3 or TRBV12-4 and TRBJ2-7; D uncertain. Trimming pared 7 bases from V and 0 bases from J, leaving 19 bases between. The CDR3 sequence is 16 residues long. CDR3 DNA: TGTGCCAGCACCCCCACCGCAGACGGAGTCTCCTACGAGCAGTACTTC. This sequence encodes CASTPTADGVSYEQYF.

V usage is TRBV7-6 and J usage is TRBJ2-3, with TRBD1 identical over 8 bases. The germline gives CDR1 SGHVS, CDR2 FNYEAQ. With 5 bases clipped from V and 0 bases from J, the junction kept 4 bases outside the gene matches. The CDR3 length is 15 residues. The CDR3 DNA follows: TGTGCCAGCAGCCATGGACAGGGCAGCACAGATACGCAGTATTTT. Its protein product is CASSHGQGSTDTQYF.

The gene calls are TRBV27 and TRBJ2-1; 9 bases map to TRBD2. Germline CDR1 MNHEY, CDR2 SMNVEV (reference sequence). The length of the CDR3 is 17 residues. Unmatched junction bases numbered 10, after V lost 0 bases and J lost 7 bases. In DNA, the CDR3 is TGTGCCAGCAGTTTATCGTTAGCGGGAGTACCGGGTAATGAGCAGTTCTTC. Protein sequence: CASSLSLAGVPGNEQFF.

This chain joins TRBV7-9 and TRBJ1-2; a possible D gene is TRBD1 (5 bases). Trimming pared 5 bases from V and 9 bases from J, leaving 16 bases between. The CDR3 runs to 13 residues. The germline CDR1 and CDR2 sequences are SEHNR and FQNEAQ (reference sequence). The CDR3 protein is CASSPSIRGSYTF. CDR3 DNA: TGTGCCAGCAGCCCTTCGATTCGGGGCAGCTACACCTTC. Using reference TRBV7-9 and TRBJ1-2 for the parts outside the CDR3, the full variable domain is DTGVSQNPRHKITKRGQNVTFRCDPISEHNRLYWYRQTLGQGPEFLTYFQNEAQLEKSRLLSDRFSAERPKGSFSTLEIQRTEQGDSAMYLCASSPSIRGSYTFGSGTRLTVV.

This clone was counted many times. CDR3 protein: CASRRGGNQPQHF. CDR3 DNA: TGTGCCAGCAGGAGGGGTGGCAATCAGCCCCAGCATTTT. The rearrangement joins TRBV6-1 to TRBJ1-5, with a weak D call TRBD1 (5 bases). CDR1 is MNHNS and CDR2 is SASEGT in the germline V gene. This CDR3 contains 13 residues. Deletions cut 6 bases from V and 2 bases from J, with 8 bases between.

This clone was counted a few times. This chain links TRBV6-4 with TRBJ2-3; TRBD2 might be the D (6 bases). V lost 2 bases, J lost 2 bases, and 11 bases lay in between. Germline V gene lookup returns CDR1 MRHNA and CDR2 SNTAGT. The CDR3 runs to 15 residues. The CDR3 sequence is CASSDGGTLTDTQYF. The CDR3 nucleotides are TGTGCCAGCAGTGACGGCGGGACTCTCACAGATACGCAGTATTTT.

This clone appeared many times. The chain recombines TRBV24-1 with TRBJ1-1; unclear D gene. The CDR3 runs 12 residues. V gave up 5 bases and J gave up 1 base, with 4 bases separating them. Germline V gives CDR1 KGHDR, CDR2 SFDVKD. In nucleotides, the CDR3 is TGTGCCACCAGTGCGGGGAACACTGAAGCTTTCTTT. Amino acid sequence: CATSAGNTEAFF.

A few counts support this clone. The rearrangement uses TRBV7-6 and TRBJ2-2, with 10 bases that match TRBD1. V gave up 4 bases and J gave up 1 base; unmatched junction bases: 9. The CDR3 sequence is 18 residues long. Germline CDR1 SGHVS, CDR2 FNYEAQ. The CDR3 protein is CASSSWDRGNWNTGELFF. The CDR3 DNA is TGTGCCAGCAGCTCTTGGGACAGGGGTAATTGGAACACCGGGGAGCTGTTTTTT.